This T cell receptor beta chain stems from a study of identifying expanded T cells in peripheral blood. No infections or other immune events were documented during collection. Study results and caveats: Over approximately two and four weeks, about 16 and 20 clones changed, versus around 1.2 between replicates. Across healthy donors, higher total template counts meant significantly greater roughly two-week count variance.

Turning to this clone: Its specificity is unknown.

The method was immunoSEQ multiplex PCR; TCRdb's version includes in-frame clones alone and lacks a portion of them. This sample carries 45,000 to 75,000 clones, under 85% of them seen once, and the ten largest clones take approximately 19%. The source is a person between 18 and 69 years old in good health. The sample comprised blood.

DNA of the CDR3: TGCAGCGTTGATTCGGGGAAGAAGTACTTC. Translation: CSVDSGKKYF. The chain uses TRBV29-1 and TRBJ2-5, with D perhaps TRBD2 (5 bases). The CDR3 extends over 10 amino acids. Trimming took 3 bases from V and 12 from J, leaving 11 bases between them. Germline CDR1 reads SQVTM; CDR2 reads ANQGSEA.